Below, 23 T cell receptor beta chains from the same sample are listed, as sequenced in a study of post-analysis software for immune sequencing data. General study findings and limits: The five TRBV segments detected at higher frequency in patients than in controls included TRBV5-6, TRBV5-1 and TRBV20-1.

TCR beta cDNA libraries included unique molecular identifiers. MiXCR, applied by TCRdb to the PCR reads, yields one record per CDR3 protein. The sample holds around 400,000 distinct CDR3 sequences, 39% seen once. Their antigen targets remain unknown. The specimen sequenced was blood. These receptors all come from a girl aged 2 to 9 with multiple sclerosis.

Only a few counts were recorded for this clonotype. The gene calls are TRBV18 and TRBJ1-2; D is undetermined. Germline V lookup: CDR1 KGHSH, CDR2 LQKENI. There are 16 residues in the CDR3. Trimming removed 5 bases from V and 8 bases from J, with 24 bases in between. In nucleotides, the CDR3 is TGTGCCAGCTCAGGATGGGGTGCAGGAGGCCTCCGCGGCTACACCTTC. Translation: CASSGWGAGGLRGYTF.

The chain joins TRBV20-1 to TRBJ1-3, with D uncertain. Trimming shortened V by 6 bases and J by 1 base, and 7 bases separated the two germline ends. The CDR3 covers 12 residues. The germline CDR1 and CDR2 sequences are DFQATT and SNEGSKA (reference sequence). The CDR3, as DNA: TGCAGTGCAACACCTTCTGGAAACACCATATATTTT. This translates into CSATPSGNTIYF.

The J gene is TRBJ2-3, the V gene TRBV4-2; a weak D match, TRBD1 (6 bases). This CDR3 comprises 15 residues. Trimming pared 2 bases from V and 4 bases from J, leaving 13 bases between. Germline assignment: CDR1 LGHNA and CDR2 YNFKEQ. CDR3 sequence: CASSQSYRVPDTQYF. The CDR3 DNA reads TGTGCCAGCAGCCAAAGTTACAGGGTCCCAGATACGCAGTATTTT.

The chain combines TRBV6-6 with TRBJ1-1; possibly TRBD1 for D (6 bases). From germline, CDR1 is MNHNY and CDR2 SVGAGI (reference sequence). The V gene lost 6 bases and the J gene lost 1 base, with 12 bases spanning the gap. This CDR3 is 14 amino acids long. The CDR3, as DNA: TGTGCCAGCAGGCCCCCGGGACAGAACACTGAAGCTTTCTTT. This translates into CASRPPGQNTEAFF.

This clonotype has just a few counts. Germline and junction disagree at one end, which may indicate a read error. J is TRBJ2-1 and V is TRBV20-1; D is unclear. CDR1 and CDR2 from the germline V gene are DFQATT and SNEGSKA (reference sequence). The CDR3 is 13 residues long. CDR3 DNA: TGCAGTGCCAGAGCCGGGCACGGCAATGAGCAGTTCTTC. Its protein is CSARAGHGNEQFF.

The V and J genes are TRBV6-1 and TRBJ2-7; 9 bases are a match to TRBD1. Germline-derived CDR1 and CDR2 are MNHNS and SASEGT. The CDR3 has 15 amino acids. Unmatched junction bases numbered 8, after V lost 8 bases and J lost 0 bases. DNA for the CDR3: TGTGCCAGCCTACAGGGGGCAAGTGGCTCCTACGAGCAGTACTTC. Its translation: CASLQGASGSYEQYF.

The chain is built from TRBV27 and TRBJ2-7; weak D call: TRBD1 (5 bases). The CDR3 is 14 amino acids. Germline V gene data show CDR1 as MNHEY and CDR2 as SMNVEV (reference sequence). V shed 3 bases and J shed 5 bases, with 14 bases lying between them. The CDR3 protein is CASSFPGHRNEQYF. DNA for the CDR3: TGTGCCAGCAGTTTTCCCGGACACAGGAACGAGCAGTACTTC.

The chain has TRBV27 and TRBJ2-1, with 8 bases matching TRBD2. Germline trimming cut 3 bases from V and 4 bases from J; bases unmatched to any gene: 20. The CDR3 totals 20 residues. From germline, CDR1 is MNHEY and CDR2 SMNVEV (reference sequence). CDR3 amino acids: CASSFDQTGGATSSYNEQFF. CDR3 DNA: TGTGCCAGCAGTTTCGACCAAACGGGGGGGGCGACAAGCTCTTACAATGAGCAGTTCTTC.

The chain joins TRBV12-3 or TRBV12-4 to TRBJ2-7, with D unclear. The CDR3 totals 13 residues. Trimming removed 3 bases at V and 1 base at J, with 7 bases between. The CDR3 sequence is CASSLVNSYEQYF. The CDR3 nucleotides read TGTGCCAGCAGTTTGGTTAATTCCTACGAGCAGTACTTC.

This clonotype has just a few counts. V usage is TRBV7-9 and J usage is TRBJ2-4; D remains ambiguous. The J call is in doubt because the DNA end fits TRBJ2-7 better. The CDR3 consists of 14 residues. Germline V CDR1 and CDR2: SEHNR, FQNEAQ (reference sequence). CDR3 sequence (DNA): TGTGCCAGCAGCGCAACTACTGGGCCCTACGAGCAGTACTTC. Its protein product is CASSATTGPYEQYF.

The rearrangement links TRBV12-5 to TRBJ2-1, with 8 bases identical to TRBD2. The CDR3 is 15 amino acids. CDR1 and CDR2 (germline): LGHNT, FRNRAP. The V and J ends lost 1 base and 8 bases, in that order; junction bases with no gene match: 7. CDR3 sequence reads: CASGLAGTSHDEQFF. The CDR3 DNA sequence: TGTGCTAGTGGTTTGGCGGGGACTAGTCACGATGAGCAGTTCTTC.

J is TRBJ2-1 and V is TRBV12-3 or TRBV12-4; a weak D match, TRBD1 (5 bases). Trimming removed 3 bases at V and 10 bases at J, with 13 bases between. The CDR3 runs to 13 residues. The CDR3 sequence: CASSFRGFDEQFF. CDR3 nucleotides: TGTGCCAGCAGTTTTAGGGGTTTCGACGAGCAGTTCTTC.

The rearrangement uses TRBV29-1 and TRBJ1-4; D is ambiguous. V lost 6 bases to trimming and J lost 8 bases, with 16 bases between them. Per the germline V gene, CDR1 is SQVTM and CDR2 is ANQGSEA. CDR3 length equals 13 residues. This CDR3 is CSVSQIAGEKLFF. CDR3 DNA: TGCAGCGTATCACAGATCGCGGGGGAAAAACTGTTTTTT.

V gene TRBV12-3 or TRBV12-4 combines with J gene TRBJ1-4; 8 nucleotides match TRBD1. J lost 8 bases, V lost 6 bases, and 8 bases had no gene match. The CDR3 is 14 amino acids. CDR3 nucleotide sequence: TGTGCCAGCAGCTTTGACAGGGGAGTGGAAAAACTGTTTTTT. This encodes CASSFDRGVEKLFF.

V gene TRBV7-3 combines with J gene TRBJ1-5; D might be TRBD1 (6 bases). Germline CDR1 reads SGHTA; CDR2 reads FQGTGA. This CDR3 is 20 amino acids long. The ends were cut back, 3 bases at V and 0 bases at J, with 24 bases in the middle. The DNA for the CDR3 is TGTGCCAGCAGCTTCCACAGGGAAGGGCAACTTCATACTAGCAATCAGCCCCAGCATTTT. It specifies CASSFHREGQLHTSNQPQHF.

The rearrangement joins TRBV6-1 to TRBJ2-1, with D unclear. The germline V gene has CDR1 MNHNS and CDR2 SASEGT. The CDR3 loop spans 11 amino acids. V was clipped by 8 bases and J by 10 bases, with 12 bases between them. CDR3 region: CASREGIEQFF. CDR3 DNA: TGTGCCAGCCGAGAAGGGATCGAGCAGTTCTTC.

CDR3 loop: CASSRNGGSASTDTQYF. The CDR3 nucleotides read TGTGCCAGCAGTCGTAACGGGGGGTCCGCTAGCACAGATACGCAGTATTTT. The V and J genes are TRBV27 and TRBJ2-3; 7 bases line up with TRBD2. V lost 5 bases and J lost 0; bases outside the gene matches: 11. The germline V gene encodes CDR1 MNHEY and CDR2 SMNVEV (reference sequence). CDR3 length: 17 amino acids.

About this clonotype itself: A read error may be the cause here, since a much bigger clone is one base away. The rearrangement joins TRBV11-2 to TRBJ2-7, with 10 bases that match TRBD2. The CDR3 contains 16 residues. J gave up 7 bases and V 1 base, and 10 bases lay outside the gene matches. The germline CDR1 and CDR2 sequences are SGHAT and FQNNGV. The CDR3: CASSLAAGGPLDEQYF. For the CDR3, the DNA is TGTGCCAGCAGCTTAGCAGCGGGAGGGCCGCTGGATGAGCAGTACTTC. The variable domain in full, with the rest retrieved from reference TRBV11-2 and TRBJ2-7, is EAGVAQSPRYKIIEKRQSVAFWCNPISGHATLYWYQQILGQGPKLLIQFQNNGVVDDSQLPKDRFSAERLKGVDSTLKIQPAKLEDSAVYLCASSLAAGGPLDEQYFGPGTRLTVT.

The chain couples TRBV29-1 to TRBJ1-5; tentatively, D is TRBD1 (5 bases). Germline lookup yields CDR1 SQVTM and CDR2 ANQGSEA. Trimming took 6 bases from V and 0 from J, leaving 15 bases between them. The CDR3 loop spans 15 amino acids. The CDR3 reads CSVGERGNSNQPQHF. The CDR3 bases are TGCAGCGTGGGGGAACGGGGAAATAGCAATCAGCCCCAGCATTTT.

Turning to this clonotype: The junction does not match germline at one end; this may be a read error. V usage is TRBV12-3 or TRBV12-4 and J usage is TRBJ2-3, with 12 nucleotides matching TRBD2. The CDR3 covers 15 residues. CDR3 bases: TGTGCCAGCAGGCCGGGACTAGCGGGCACAGATGCGCAGTATTTT. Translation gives CASRPGLAGTDAQYF.

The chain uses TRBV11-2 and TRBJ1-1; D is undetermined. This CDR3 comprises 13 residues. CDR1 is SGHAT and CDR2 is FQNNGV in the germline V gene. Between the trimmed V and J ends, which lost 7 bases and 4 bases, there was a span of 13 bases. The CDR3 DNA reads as TGTGCCAGCAACACTCCTGCGGGCACTGAAGCTTTCTTT. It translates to CASNTPAGTEAFF.

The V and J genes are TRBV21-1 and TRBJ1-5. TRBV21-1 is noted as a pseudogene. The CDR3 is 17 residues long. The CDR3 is CASSNLRAWGANQPQHF. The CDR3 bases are TGTGCCAGCAGCAATTTAAGGGCTTGGGGAGCCAATCAGCCCCAGCATTTT.

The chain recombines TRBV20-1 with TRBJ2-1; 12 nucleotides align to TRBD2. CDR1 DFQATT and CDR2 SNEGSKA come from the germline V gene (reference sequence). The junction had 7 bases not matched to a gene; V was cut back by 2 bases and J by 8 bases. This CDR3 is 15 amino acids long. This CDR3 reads CSARSLAGGPHEQFF. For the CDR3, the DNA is TGCAGTGCTAGATCTCTAGCGGGGGGGCCCCATGAGCAGTTCTTC.